This T cell receptor (beta chain) was retrieved from a study of T cells in Graves' hyperthyroidism and ophthalmopathy. Patients aged 18 to 65 with hyperthyroidism were newly diagnosed, with duration under 2 months. Lactation, pregnancy, other autoimmune disease or uncontrolled infection led to exclusion of patients. PBMCs came from around 10 ml fresh peripheral blood. There are many counts of this clonotype. The antigen is undetermined. Template material for amplifying TCR beta CDR3 regions consisted of RNA transcripts. During a first-round RT-PCR of the TCR CDR3, the HTBI primer set was used. TCRdb processed the multiplex PCR reads anew with MiXCR; each CDR3 protein has one entry. Of 250,000 to 300,000 distinct CDR3 sequences detected, about 13% appear once; the ten largest clones hold 7% to 9%. The V gene's germline CDR1 is MNHNS and CDR2 SASEGT. V gave up 4 bases and J gave up 3 bases, with 10 bases separating them. This CDR3 has 13 residues.

Findings and limits, study-wide: Separation of ophthalmopathy from stable hyperthyroidism was achieved by a 13 V-J model.

Sequencing input: blood. V usage is TRBV6-1 and J usage is TRBJ2-7; tentatively, D is TRBD1 (5 bases). This receptor was obtained from a woman in her 40s with Graves' hyperthyroidism. The CDR3 region has the DNA TGTGCCAGCAGTGTCGGTAGGGGCTACGAGCAGTACTTC. Translated: CASSVGRGYEQYF.